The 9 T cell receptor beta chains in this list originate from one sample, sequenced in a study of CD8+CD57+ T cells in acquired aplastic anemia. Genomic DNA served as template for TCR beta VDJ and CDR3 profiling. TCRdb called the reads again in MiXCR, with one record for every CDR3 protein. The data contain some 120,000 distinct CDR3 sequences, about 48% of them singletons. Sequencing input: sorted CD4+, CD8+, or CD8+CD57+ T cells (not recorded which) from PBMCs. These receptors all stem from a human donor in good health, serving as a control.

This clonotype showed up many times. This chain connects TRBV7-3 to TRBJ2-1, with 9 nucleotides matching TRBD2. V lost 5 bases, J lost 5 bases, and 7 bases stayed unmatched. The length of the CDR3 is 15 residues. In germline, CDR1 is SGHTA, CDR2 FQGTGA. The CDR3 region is CASSPRASGNNEQFF. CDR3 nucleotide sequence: TGTGCCAGCAGCCCCCGGGCTAGCGGGAACAATGAGCAGTTCTTC.

CDR3 coding DNA: TGTGCCAGCAGCTCCGTGGGTGGGCCATCTGGTGAAAAACTGTTTTTT. This sequence encodes CASSSVGGPSGEKLFF. The chain has TRBV11-2 and TRBJ1-4; D is ambiguous. Trimming took off 4 bases at V and 7 bases at J, with 19 bases between the two ends. The CDR3 is 16 residues long. Germline loops: CDR1 SGHAT, CDR2 FQNNGV.

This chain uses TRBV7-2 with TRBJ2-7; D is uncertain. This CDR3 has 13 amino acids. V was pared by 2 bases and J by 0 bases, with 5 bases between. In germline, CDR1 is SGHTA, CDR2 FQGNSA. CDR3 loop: CASSLPHSYEQYF. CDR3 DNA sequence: TGTGCCAGCAGCTTACCCCACTCCTACGAGCAGTACTTC.

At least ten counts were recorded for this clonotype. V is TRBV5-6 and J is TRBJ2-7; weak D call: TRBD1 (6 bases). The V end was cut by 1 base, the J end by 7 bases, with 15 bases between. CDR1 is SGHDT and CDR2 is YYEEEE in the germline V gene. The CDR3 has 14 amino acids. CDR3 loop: CASSLLQGSWEQYF. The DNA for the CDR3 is TGTGCCAGCAGCTTGCTACAGGGAAGTTGGGAGCAGTACTTC.

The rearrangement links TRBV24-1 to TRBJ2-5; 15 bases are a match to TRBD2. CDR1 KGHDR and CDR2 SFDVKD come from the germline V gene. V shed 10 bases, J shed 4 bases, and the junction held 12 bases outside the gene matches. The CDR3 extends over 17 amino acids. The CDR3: CATSPGTSGGWGETQYF. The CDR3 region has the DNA TGTGCCACGTCACCGGGGACTAGCGGGGGGTGGGGAGAGACCCAGTACTTC.

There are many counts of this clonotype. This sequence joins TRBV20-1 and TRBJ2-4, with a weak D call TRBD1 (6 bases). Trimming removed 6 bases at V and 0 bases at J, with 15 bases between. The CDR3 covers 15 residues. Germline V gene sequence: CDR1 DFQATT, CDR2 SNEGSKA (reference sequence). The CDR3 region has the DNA TGCAGTGCCCCGGGACAACCGGTAGCCAAAAACATTCAGTACTTC. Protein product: CSAPGQPVAKNIQYF.

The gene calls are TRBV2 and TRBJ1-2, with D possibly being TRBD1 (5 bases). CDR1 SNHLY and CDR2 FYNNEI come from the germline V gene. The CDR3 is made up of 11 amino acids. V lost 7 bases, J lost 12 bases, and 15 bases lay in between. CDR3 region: CASTDSWVHTF. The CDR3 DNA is TGTGCCAGCACCGACAGTTGGGTCCACACCTTC.

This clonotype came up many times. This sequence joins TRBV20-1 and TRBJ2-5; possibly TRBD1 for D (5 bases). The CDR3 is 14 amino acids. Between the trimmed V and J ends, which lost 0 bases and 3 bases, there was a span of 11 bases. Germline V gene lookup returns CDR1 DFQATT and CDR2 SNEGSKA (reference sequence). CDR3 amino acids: CSARDPRREETQYF. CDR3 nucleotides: TGCAGTGCTAGAGATCCCCGCAGGGAAGAGACCCAGTACTTC.

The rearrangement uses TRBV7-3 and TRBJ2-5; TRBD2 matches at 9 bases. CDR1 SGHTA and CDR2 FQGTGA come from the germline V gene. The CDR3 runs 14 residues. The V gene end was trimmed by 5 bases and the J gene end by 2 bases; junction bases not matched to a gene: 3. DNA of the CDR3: TGTGCCAGCAGCCGAAGCGGGGGGCAAGAGACCCAGTACTTC. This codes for CASSRSGGQETQYF.